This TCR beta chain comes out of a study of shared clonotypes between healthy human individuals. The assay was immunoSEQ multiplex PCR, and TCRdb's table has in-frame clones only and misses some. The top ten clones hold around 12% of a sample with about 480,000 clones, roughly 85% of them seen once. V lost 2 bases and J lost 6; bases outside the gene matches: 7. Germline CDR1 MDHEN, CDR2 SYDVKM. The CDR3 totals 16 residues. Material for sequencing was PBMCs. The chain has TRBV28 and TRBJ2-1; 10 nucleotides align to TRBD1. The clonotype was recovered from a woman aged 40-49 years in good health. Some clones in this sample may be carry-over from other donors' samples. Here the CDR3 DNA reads TGTGCCAGCAGTTTAGTTCCCGGGACAGGGGTCAATGAGCAGTTCTTC. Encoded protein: CASSLVPGTGVNEQFF.